This T cell receptor beta chain was captured in a study of blood T cell repertoires in COVID-19. Study information: Material from acute and convalescent COVID-19 was sourced from the United States, Italy and Spain. PBMCs, B-cell-depleted T cells, or T cells provided the cDNA or gDNA that made up the material.

The CDR3 totals 15 residues. Germline CDR1 SEHNR, CDR2 FQNEAQ (reference sequence). Trimming took 1 base from V and 2 from J, leaving 12 bases between them. Original methodology: Researchers report that nucleated cell counts were estimated from reference gene primer amplification. Sequenced by immunoSEQ multiplex PCR; TCRdb stores in-frame clones only, minus some. V and J calls and clone size are those listed in that table; D and trimming were worked out from the DNA. The data contain 130,000 to 150,000 clones, 81% of them singletons. The source of this sequence is a human donor in a cohort sampled during active COVID-19. The rearrangement uses TRBV7-9 and TRBJ2-7; D is possibly TRBD1 (5 bases). Sequenced input: peripheral blood. The CDR3 DNA is TGTGCCAGCAGCTTAGGAGGCGTGACAGCCTACGAGCAGTACTTC. It specifies CASSLGGVTAYEQYF.